Each of the 19 T cell receptor beta chains below was sequenced from the same sample in a study of shared clonotypes between healthy human individuals. Some clones are missing from TCRdb's copy, which holds only in-frame ones; the method was immunoSEQ multiplex PCR. The sample has roughly 1 million clones; more than 75% are singletons. What was sequenced was memory CD4+ T cells from PBMCs. Subset of the sample: CD45RA-negative fraction. Receptor source: a man in his late teens or twenties in good health. Some clones in this sample may be carry-over from other donors' samples.

This clone came up a few times. This chain links TRBV11-3 with TRBJ2-6, with 7 bases identical to TRBD1. The CDR3 consists of 18 residues. CDR1 and CDR2 from the germline V gene are SGHNT and YENEEA. The ends lost 3 bases at V and 2 bases at J; junction bases unmatched: 10. As DNA, the CDR3 is TGTGCCAGCAGCTTGGCCCTCACAGGGGCGGCTGGGGCCAACGTCCTGACTTTC. Encoded protein: CASSLALTGAAGANVLTF.

The genes are TRBV7-2 and TRBJ2-3; TRBD2 aligns across 10 bases. The germline gives CDR1 SGHTA, CDR2 FQGNSA. V was pared by 5 bases and J by 6 bases, with 11 bases of the junction left unmatched. This CDR3 region has 16 residues. The CDR3 sequence: CASSPRTSGLGDTQYF. CDR3 DNA sequence: TGTGCCAGCAGCCCGAGGACTAGCGGACTTGGGGATACGCAGTATTTT.

The chain couples TRBV28 to TRBJ2-1; TRBD2 matches 8 bases. The CDR3 has 19 residues. J was trimmed by 0 bases and V by 6 bases; bases with no gene match: 16. Germline lookup yields CDR1 MDHEN and CDR2 SYDVKM. CDR3 nucleotide sequence: TGTGCCAGCAGCCCTAAAAACCGTCGGAGCGGGAGCTCCTACAATGAGCAGTTCTTC. It encodes CASSPKNRRSGSSYNEQFF.

The chain uses TRBV6-6 and TRBJ2-5; TRBD1 matches at 7 bases. The trim removed 6 bases at V and 2 bases at J, leaving 6 bases unmatched. In germline, CDR1 is MNHNY, CDR2 SVGAGI (reference sequence). CDR3 length equals 14 residues. CDR3 protein: CASRGQPLQETQYF. In nucleotides, the CDR3 is TGTGCCAGCAGGGGACAGCCTCTACAAGAGACCCAGTACTTC.

In this sample, this clone turned up many times. The chain uses TRBV9 and TRBJ1-2; 7 positions agree with TRBD1. The CDR3 loop spans 16 amino acids. V shed 0 bases, J shed 7 bases, and the junction held 12 bases outside the gene matches. The germline V gene encodes CDR1 SGDLS and CDR2 YYNGEE. This CDR3 is CASSVDEDRAPFGYTF. In nucleotides, the CDR3 is TGTGCCAGCAGCGTAGATGAAGACAGGGCGCCCTTTGGCTACACCTTC.

This clone was counted a single time. As the CDR3 is not closed by the conserved phenylalanine or tryptophan, this likely results from a read error. The limits of the CDR3 on the DNA are not certain, so only TCRdb's listed CDR3 is given. The chain employs TRBV11-2 and TRBJ2-7; the table's D call TRBD2 went unverified against the DNA. Germline V gene sequence: CDR1 SGHAT, CDR2 FQNNGV. The CDR3 region is 8 residues in length, termini included. The CDR3 is CASSSLVD.

The chain's CDR3 is CASSEWGGSYNEQFF. CDR3 bases: TGTGCCAGCAGCGAGTGGGGGGGCTCCTACAATGAGCAGTTCTTC. The genes are TRBV7-9 and TRBJ2-1, with 7 bases aligning to TRBD2. The junction had 4 bases not matched to a gene; V was cut back by 5 bases and J by 0 bases. Germline V gives CDR1 SEHNR, CDR2 FQNEAQ (reference sequence). The CDR3 has 15 amino acids.

With respect to this clone: This CDR3 is also generated by other DNA sequences in the sample. The genes are TRBV18 and TRBJ1-4; 8 bases map to TRBD1. Trimming removed 3 bases from V and 6 bases from J; junction bases left unmatched: 6. CDR1 and CDR2 (germline): KGHSH, LQKENI. The CDR3 is 15 residues long. The CDR3 nucleotides read TGTGCCAGCTCACCGAGGACAGGGCGGGATGAAAAACTGTTTTTT. Translated: CASSPRTGRDEKLFF.

The V call is TRBV7-2, the J call TRBJ2-5; D is possibly TRBD1 (6 bases). V lost 2 bases to trimming and J lost 2 bases, with 15 bases between them. Per germline, CDR1 SGHTA and CDR2 FQGNSA. CDR3 size: 16 residues. In nucleotides, the CDR3 is TGTGCCAGCAGCTTACGGCCTGGACAGCCGCAAGAGACCCAGTACTTC. This gives the protein CASSLRPGQPQETQYF.

The gene calls are TRBV7-3 and TRBJ2-7; 8 bases agree with TRBD2. V shed 5 bases, J shed 2 bases, and the junction held 8 bases outside the gene matches. Per germline, CDR1 SGHTA and CDR2 FQGTGA. The CDR3 spans 15 residues. CDR3 in amino acids: CASSRKAGAAYEQYF. The CDR3 nucleotides are TGTGCCAGCAGCCGGAAAGCGGGGGCAGCCTACGAGCAGTACTTC.

The gene calls are TRBV30 and TRBJ2-6, with D possibly matching TRBD1 (5 bases). Germline assignment: CDR1 GTSNPN and CDR2 SVGIG (reference sequence). The CDR3 has 16 residues. Trimming cost V 0 bases and J 0 bases, with 9 bases left between them. DNA for the CDR3: TGTGCCTGGAGTGTCGGACAAAGCTCTGGGGCCAACGTCCTGACTTTC. The encoded protein is CAWSVGQSSGANVLTF.

This clone has a handful of counts. The chain links TRBV27 to TRBJ1-4; D is undetermined. The CDR3 sequence is 13 residues long. Germline V CDR1 and CDR2: MNHEY, SMNVEV (reference sequence). The V and J ends lost 2 bases and 4 bases respectively, with 5 bases between them. CDR3 sequence: CASSLADNEKLFF. The CDR3 DNA is TGTGCCAGCAGTTTAGCGGATAATGAAAAACTGTTTTTT.

The chain carries TRBV27 and TRBJ2-7, with D possibly TRBD1 on 6 matching bases. This CDR3 has 15 amino acids. V gave up 5 bases and J gave up 2 bases, with 16 bases separating them. Germline lookup yields CDR1 MNHEY and CDR2 SMNVEV (reference sequence). Here the CDR3 DNA reads TGTGCCAGCAGTCCGTCCTCCAGGGGTACCTACGAGCAGTACTTC. Translating gives CASSPSSRGTYEQYF.

This clone was seen a handful of times. V gene TRBV28 combines with J gene TRBJ2-5; weak D call: TRBD2 (5 bases). This CDR3 comprises 14 residues. Trimming stripped 7 bases from V and 5 bases from J, with 17 bases between. Germline assignment: CDR1 MDHEN and CDR2 SYDVKM. The CDR3 loop reads CASNNYRGLETQYF. The CDR3 DNA reads as TGTGCCAGCAATAATTATCGAGGGTTGGAGACCCAGTACTTC.

The CDR3, as DNA: TGTGCCAGCAGCCGGGGACCTGGGGAGTTCTTC. Its translation is CASSRGPGEFF. The V gene is TRBV7-9, the J gene TRBJ2-1; either TRBD1 or TRBD2 may supply D (5 bases each). Germline loops: CDR1 SEHNR, CDR2 FQNEAQ (reference sequence). V was trimmed by 5 bases and J by 14 bases, leaving 13 bases between them. The CDR3 consists of 11 residues. Variable domain in full (rest from reference TRBV7-9 and TRBJ2-1): DTGVSQNPRHKITKRGQNVTFRCDPISEHNRLYWYRQTLGQGPEFLTYFQNEAQLEKSRLLSDRFSAERPKGSFSTLEIQRTEQGDSAMYLCASSRGPGEFFGPGTRLTVL.

In its sample, this clone was seen once. The chain employs TRBV30 and TRBJ1-2, with a tentative D call TRBD1 (6 bases). V lost 0 bases and J lost 8, with 13 bases in between. The CDR3 is 13 residues long. Germline values: CDR1 GTSNPN, CDR2 SVGIG (reference sequence). CDR3 region: CAWSVIEGVGYTF. Here the CDR3 DNA reads TGTGCCTGGAGTGTAATTGAGGGGGTCGGCTACACCTTC.

This rearrangement joins TRBV7-2 to TRBJ2-2, with D possibly TRBD2 on 7 matching bases. The CDR3 is 17 amino acids. Germline V gene lookup returns CDR1 SGHTA and CDR2 FQGNSA. V was clipped by 4 bases and J by 5 bases, with 20 bases between them. Here the CDR3 reads CASSSPWGAGVTGELFF. CDR3 coding DNA: TGTGCCAGCAGCTCCCCCTGGGGGGCGGGAGTAACCGGGGAGCTGTTTTTT.

This chain joins TRBV7-6 and TRBJ2-2; the D is unclear. CDR1 and CDR2 (germline): SGHVS, FNYEAQ. The CDR3 consists of 18 residues. Trimming removed 5 bases from V and 0 bases from J, with 19 bases in between. The CDR3 loop is CASSASIPFAPNTGELFF. Here the CDR3 DNA reads TGTGCCAGCAGCGCGAGCATCCCGTTCGCCCCGAACACCGGGGAGCTGTTTTTT.

The V and J genes are TRBV7-9 and TRBJ2-3; unclear D gene. Trimming cost V 3 bases and J 2 bases, with 24 bases left between them. The germline CDR1 and CDR2 sequences are SEHNR and FQNEAQ (reference sequence). CDR3 length equals 19 residues. CDR3 residues: CASSFAYLFGSQPTDTQYF. The CDR3 nucleotides are TGTGCCAGCAGCTTCGCTTACTTATTCGGCTCCCAACCCACAGATACGCAGTATTTT.